The clone carrying this T cell receptor (beta chain) ranks as medium-sized. The antigen remains undetermined. Germline CDR1 reads SGHRS; CDR2 reads YFSETQ. The CDR3 runs 14 residues. Trimming took 4 bases from V and 4 from J; bases not matched to a gene: 4. TCRdb re-derived calls from the 5' RACE reads in MiXCR, one entry per CDR3 protein. The repertoire holds fewer than 7,000 distinct CDR3 sequences, with approximately 7.5% as singletons. This entry comes from a study of spatial heterogeneity in lung cancer. Regarding the study as a whole: Mutation tallies in tumors tracked expanded intratumoral alpha and beta TCR counts.

Time point noted: sample taken at primary tumor resection. This receptor was taken from a female donor with early-stage non-small cell lung cancer. The specimen was lung tumor tissue, collected at surgery. V and J are TRBV5-1 and TRBJ2-7; 11 positions agree with TRBD1. CDR3 DNA: TGCGCCAGCAGCGGGACAGGGGGAGAGTACGAGCAGTACTTC. This codes for CASSGTGGEYEQYF.